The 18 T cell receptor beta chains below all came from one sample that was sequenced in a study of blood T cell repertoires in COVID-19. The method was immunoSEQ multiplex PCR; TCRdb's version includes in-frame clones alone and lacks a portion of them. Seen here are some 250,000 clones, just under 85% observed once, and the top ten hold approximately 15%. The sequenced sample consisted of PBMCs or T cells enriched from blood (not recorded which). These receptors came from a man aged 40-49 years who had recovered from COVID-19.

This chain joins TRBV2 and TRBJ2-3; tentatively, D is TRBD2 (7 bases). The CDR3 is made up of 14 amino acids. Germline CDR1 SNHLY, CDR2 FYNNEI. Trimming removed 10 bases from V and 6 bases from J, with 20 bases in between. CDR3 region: CAIWGGFSSDTQYF. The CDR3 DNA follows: TGTGCCATTTGGGGGGGCTTTTCCTCCGATACGCAGTATTTT.

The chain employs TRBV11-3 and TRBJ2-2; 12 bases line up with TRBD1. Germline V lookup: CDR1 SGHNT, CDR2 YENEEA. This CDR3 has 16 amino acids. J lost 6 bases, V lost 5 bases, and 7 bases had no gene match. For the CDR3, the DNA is TGTGCCAGCAGCCCCTGGGGACAGGGGGCCGCCGGGGAGCTGTTTTTT. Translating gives CASSPWGQGAAGELFF.

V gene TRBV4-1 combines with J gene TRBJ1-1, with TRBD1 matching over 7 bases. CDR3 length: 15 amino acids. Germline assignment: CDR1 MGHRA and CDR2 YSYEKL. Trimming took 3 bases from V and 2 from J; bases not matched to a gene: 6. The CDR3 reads CASSQTGFENTEAFF. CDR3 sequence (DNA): TGCGCCAGCAGCCAGACAGGGTTCGAAAACACTGAAGCTTTCTTT.

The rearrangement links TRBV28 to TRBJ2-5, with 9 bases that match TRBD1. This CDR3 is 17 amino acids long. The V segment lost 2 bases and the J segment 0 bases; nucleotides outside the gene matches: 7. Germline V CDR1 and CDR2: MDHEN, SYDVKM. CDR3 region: CASSLLPRDRDQETQYF. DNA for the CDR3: TGTGCCAGCAGTTTACTTCCCCGGGACAGGGACCAAGAGACCCAGTACTTC.

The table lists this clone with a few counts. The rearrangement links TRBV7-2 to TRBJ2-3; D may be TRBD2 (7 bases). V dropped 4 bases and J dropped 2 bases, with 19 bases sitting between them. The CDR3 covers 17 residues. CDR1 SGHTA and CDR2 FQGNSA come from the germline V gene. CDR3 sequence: CASSSKGSGGPTDTQYF. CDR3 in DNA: TGTGCCAGCAGCTCCAAAGGGTCCGGGGGGCCCACAGATACGCAGTATTTT.

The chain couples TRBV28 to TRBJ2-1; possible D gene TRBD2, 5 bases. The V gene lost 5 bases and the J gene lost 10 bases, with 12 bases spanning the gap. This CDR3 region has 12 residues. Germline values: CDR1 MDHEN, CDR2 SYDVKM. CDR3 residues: CASSPPRGEQFF. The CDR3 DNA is TGTGCCAGCAGTCCCCCCCGGGGAGAGCAGTTCTTC.

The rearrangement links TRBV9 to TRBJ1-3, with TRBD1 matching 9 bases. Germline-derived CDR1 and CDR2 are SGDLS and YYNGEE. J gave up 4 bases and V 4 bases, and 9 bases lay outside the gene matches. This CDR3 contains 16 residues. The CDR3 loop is CASSTAPTGGGNTIYF. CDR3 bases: TGTGCCAGCAGCACCGCCCCGACAGGGGGAGGAAACACCATATATTTT.

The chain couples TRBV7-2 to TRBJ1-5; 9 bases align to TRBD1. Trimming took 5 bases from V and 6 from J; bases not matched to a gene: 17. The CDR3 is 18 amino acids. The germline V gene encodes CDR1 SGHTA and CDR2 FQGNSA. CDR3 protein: CASSPHEGGDRVGQPQHF. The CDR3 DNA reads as TGTGCCAGCAGCCCTCACGAGGGGGGGGACAGGGTTGGTCAGCCCCAGCATTTT.

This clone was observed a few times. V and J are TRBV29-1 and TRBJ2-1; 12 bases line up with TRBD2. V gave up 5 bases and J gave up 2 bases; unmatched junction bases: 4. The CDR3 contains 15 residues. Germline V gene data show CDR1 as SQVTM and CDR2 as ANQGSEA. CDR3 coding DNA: TGCAGCGTTTCTAGCGGGGGGGCGGCCTACAATGAGCAGTTCTTC. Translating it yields CSVSSGGAAYNEQFF.

CDR3 sequence: CASRPGTGKEKLFF. DNA of the CDR3: TGCGCCAGCAGGCCCGGGACAGGGAAAGAAAAACTGTTTTTT. The chain recombines TRBV5-1 with TRBJ1-4, with 9 bases that match TRBD1. The CDR3 contains 14 residues. J gave up 8 bases and V 5 bases, and 7 bases lay outside the gene matches. The germline V gene encodes CDR1 SGHRS and CDR2 YFSETQ.

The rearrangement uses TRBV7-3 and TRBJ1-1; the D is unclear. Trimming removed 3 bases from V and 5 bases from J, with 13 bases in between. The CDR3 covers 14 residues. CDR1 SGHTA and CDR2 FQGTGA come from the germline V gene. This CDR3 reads CASSFGGRGTEAFF. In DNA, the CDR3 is TGTGCCAGCAGCTTTGGCGGGCGCGGGACTGAAGCTTTCTTT.

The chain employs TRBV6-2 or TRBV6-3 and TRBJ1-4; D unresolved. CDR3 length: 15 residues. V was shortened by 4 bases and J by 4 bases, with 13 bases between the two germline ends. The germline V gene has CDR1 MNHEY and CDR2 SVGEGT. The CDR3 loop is CASSSLFNYNEKLFF. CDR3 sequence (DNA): TGTGCCAGCAGTTCCCTGTTCAACTATAATGAAAAACTGTTTTTT.

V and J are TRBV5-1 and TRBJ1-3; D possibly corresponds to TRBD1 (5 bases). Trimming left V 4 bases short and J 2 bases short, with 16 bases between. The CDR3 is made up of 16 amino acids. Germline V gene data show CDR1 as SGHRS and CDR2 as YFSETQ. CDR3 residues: CASSLAGGLAGNTIYF. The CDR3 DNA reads TGCGCCAGCAGCCTCGCGGGGGGACTAGCTGGAAACACCATATATTTT.

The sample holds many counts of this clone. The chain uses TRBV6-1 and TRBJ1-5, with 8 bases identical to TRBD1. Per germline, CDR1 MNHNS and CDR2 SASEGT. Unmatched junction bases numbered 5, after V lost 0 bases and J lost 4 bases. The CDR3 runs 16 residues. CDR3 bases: TGTGCCAGCAGTGAAGCGGTAGGACAGGGAAATCAGCCCCAGCATTTT. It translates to CASSEAVGQGNQPQHF.

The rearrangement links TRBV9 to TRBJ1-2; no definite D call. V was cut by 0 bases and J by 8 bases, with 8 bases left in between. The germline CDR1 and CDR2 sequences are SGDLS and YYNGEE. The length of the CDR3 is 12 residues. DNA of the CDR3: TGTGCCAGCAGCGTAGCTACGAGCGGCTACACCTTC. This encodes CASSVATSGYTF.

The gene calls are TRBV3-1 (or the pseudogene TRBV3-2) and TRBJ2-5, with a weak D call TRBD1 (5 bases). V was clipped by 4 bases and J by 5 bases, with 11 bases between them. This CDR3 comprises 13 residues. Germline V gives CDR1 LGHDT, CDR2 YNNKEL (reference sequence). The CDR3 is CASSPRTPETQYF. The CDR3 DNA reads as TGTGCCAGCAGCCCCCGGACACCCGAGACCCAGTACTTC.

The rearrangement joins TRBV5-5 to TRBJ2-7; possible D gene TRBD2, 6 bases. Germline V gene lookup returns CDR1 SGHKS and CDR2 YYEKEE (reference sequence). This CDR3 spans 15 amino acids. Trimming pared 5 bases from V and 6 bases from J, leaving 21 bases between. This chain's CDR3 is CASRREDGGAGEQYF. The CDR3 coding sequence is TGTGCCAGCAGACGCGAAGATGGAGGGGCAGGCGAGCAGTACTTC.

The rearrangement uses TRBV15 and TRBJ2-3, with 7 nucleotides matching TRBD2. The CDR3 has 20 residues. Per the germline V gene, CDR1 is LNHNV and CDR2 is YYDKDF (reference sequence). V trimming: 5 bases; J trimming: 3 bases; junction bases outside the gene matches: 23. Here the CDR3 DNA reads TGTGCCACCAGCGGAAAAGTGGGAGGGCCGTTGGGTTCGGTAACAGATACGCAGTATTTT. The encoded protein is CATSGKVGGPLGSVTDTQYF.